The present T cell receptor beta chain was sequenced within a study of technical replicates of blood from a few donors. Germline CDR1 and CDR2: SGHTA and FQGNSA. Deletions cut 3 bases from V and 13 bases from J, with 16 bases between. This CDR3 contains 13 residues. Sequencing was performed with immunoSEQ multiplex PCR; in TCRdb, only in-frame clones are kept and a portion is missing. The sample holds roughly 65,000 clones, roughly 86% seen once. The V call is TRBV7-2, the J call TRBJ2-1; possibly TRBD1 for D (5 bases). Sequencing input: PBMCs. This sequence was found in a human donor in good health. Some clones in this sample may be carry-over from other donors' samples. The CDR3 region is CASSFEAIGHQFF. The CDR3 DNA reads TGTGCCAGCAGCTTTGAGGCTATTGGACACCAGTTCTTC.